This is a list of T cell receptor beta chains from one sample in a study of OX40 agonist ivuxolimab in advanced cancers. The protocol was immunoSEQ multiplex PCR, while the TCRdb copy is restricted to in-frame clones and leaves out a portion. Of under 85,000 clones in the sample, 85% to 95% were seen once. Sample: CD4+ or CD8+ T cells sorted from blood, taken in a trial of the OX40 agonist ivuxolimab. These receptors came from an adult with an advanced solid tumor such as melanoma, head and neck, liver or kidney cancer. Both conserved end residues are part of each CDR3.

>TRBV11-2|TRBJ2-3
CASSLRGTDTQYF
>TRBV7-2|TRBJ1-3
CASSLVRVTSGNTIYF
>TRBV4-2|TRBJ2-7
CASSQVGTSSYEQYF
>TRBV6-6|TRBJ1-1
CASSRQRNTEAFF
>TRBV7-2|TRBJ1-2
CASSPWTPNHYGYTF
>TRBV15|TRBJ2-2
CATSSGQGAGELFF
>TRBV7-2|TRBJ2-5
CASSFRDRWETQYF
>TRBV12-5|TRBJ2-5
CASGLVGTQETQYF
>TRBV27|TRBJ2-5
CASSRPGQGRETQYF
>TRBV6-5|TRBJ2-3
CATRGTGTHTQYF
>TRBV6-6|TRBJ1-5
CASSYGTGNQPQHF
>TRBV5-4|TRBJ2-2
CASSLTVNTGELFF
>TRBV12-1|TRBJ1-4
CASGPSGTGELSEKLFF
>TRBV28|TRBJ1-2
CASSPTGFRNGYTF
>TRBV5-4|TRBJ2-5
CASSLATSGTAKTQYF
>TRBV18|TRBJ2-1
CASSRLAPSLNEQFF
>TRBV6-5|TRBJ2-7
CASRPGQVNREQYF
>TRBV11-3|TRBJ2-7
CASSPRTSGRRLTYEQYF
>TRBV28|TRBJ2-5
CASSGGSPGTWETQYF
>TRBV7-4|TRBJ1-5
CASSLARDSGSNQPQHF
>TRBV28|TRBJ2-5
CASSSRGETTQYF
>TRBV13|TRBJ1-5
CASSTHEQPQHF
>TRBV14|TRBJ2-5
CASSQGYRGRETQYF
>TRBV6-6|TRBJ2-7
CASSPTGYEQYF
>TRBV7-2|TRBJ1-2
CASSSGGGRTANYGYTF
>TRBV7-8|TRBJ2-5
CASSMGLAHQETQYF
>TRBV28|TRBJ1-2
CASRTGFYGYTF
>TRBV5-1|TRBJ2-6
CASSLERAGANVLTF
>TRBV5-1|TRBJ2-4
CASSLEAFRAKNIQYF
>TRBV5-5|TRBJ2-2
CASSRQDTGELFF
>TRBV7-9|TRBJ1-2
CASSGPGHVGYTF
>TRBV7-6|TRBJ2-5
CASSLALASGYQETQYF
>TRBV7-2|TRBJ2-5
CASSTGLAGGRGETQYF
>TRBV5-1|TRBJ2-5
CASSGGQGALETQYF
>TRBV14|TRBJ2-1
CASSQGPSGASYNEQFF
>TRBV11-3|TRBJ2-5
CASSLGGPAQPWETQYF
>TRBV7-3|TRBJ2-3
CASSLTQREGRTDTQYF
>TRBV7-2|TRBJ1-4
CASSFGGSDEKLFF
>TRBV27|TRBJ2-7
CASTQKGRDYEQYF